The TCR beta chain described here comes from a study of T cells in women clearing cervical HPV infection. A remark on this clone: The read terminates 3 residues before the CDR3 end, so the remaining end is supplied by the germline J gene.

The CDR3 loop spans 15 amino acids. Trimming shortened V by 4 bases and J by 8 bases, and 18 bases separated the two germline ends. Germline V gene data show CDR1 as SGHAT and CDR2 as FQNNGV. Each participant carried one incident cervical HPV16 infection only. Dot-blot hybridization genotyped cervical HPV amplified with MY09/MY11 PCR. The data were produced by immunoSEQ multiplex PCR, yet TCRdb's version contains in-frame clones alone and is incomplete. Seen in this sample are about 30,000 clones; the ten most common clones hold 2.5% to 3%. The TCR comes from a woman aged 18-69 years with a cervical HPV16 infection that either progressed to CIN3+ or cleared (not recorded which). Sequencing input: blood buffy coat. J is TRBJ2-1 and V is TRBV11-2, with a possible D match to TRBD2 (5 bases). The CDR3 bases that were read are TGTGCCAGCAGCTCGTTTCCGAGGGCCTGGGATGAG. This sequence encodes CASSSFPRAWDE. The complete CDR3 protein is CASSSFPRAWDEQFF.